The clone carrying this TCR beta chain is a singleton in its sample. Trimming pared 4 bases from V and 11 bases from J, leaving 14 bases between. Germline CDR1 reads MDHEN; CDR2 reads SYDVKM. This CDR3 has 12 amino acids. The source of the sample is a study of OX40 agonist ivuxolimab in advanced cancers. Sequencing was performed with immunoSEQ multiplex PCR; in TCRdb, only in-frame clones are kept and a portion is missing. The sample carries under 100,000 clones, around 83% recorded once. The V call is TRBV28, the J call TRBJ1-2, with no clear D. The sequenced sample was CD4+ or CD8+ T cells sorted from blood, obtained in a trial of the OX40 agonist ivuxolimab. This receptor was taken from an adult with an advanced solid tumor such as melanoma, head and neck, liver or kidney cancer. The CDR3 region has the DNA TGTGCCAGCAGTTGGCCCCAGGTCGGGTACACCTTC. Protein product: CASSWPQVGYTF.